This T cell receptor (beta chain) originates from a study of blood T cell repertoires in COVID-19. About the study: Samples representing acute and convalescent COVID-19 were sourced from the United States, Italy and Spain. The analysed material was cDNA or gDNA that came from T cells, B-cell-depleted T cells, or PBMCs.

The V gene's germline CDR1 is MNHEY and CDR2 SMNVEV (reference sequence). The length of the CDR3 is 14 residues. V lost 10 bases, J lost 4 bases, and 10 bases stayed unmatched. In the original processing: Estimated nucleated cell counts came from reference gene primer amplification. The data were produced by immunoSEQ multiplex PCR, yet TCRdb's version contains in-frame clones alone and is incomplete. That table furnishes V, J and clone size, whereas the DNA furnished D and trimming. Of 44,000 or so clones listed, 86% are singletons. The origin of this receptor is a human donor in a cohort sampled during active COVID-19. The sequencing input was peripheral blood. The V gene is TRBV27, the J gene TRBJ2-3; 8 bases line up with TRBD2. Here the CDR3 DNA reads TGTGCCACCCGGGGGGGGGACGCACCAGATACGCAGTATTTT. This gives the protein CATRGGDAPDTQYF.